This T cell receptor beta chain was observed in a study of cytomegalovirus exposure and HLA in healthy donors. The CDR3 runs 15 residues. J gave up 4 bases and V 0 bases, and 6 bases lay outside the gene matches. Germline V gene lookup returns CDR1 GTSNPN and CDR2 SVGIG (reference sequence). Some clones are missing from TCRdb's copy, which holds only in-frame ones; the method was immunoSEQ multiplex PCR. The sample lists 160,000 or so clones, around 82% occurring once. Sample: PBMCs. The chain recombines TRBV30 with TRBJ2-7; 10 nucleotides match TRBD2. The TCR comes from a man aged 30 to 45 in good health and CMV-seropositive. The CDR3 loop is CAWSVKREGGYEQYF. The CDR3 DNA reads TGTGCCTGGAGTGTAAAGCGGGAGGGCGGTTACGAGCAGTACTTC.